What follows is one T cell receptor (beta chain) and its context. The CDR3 is made up of 14 amino acids. Germline V gives CDR1 SNHLY, CDR2 FYNNEI. Trimming left V 8 bases short and J 2 bases short, with 12 bases between. In the original processing: Reference gene primer amplification gave estimated nucleated cell counts. Produced via immunoSEQ multiplex PCR; TCRdb's table is partial and in-frame only. V and J calls plus clone size are reproduced from that table; the DNA served to infer D and trimming. The data hold some 67,000 clones, with around 88% observed a single time. The source of the sample is a study of blood T cell repertoires in COVID-19. Overall study context: The United States, Italy and Spain were the sources of the acute and convalescent COVID-19 samples. PBMCs, B-cell-depleted T cells, or T cells provided the cDNA or gDNA that made up the material.

The TCR comes from a woman of 80 years or more with acute or convalescent COVID-19. V gene TRBV2 combines with J gene TRBJ2-2; a weak D match, TRBD1 (5 bases). The material sequenced was peripheral blood. CDR3 sequence: CASFRQLNTGELFF. CDR3 nucleotide sequence: TGTGCCAGCTTCCGACAGCTAAACACCGGGGAGCTGTTTTTT.